A single sample is the source of the 28 T cell receptor beta chains below, sequenced in a study of HIV-infected children after antiretroviral therapy interruption. Documented treatment: PENTA 11 planned treatment interruption arm or continuous ART arm. A 3' RACE protocol on RNA, with unique molecular identifiers, produced the TCR library. Each CDR3 protein gets one entry after TCRdb re-called the 3' RACE reads with MiXCR. The sample has approximately 96,000 distinct CDR3 sequences, around 6.9% seen once. Sample: CD45RA+ CD4+ T cells from PBMCs, pooled from several time points, taken from a donor given antiretroviral therapy, either interrupted or continuous. Subset of the sample: naive CD4+ CD45RA+ CD45RO- T cells. These receptors all come from a pool of human donors with HIV.

The table lists this clonotype with many counts. The chain links TRBV9 to TRBJ2-7; TRBD2 matches 7 bases. V dropped 0 bases and J dropped 0; count of bases not matched to a gene: 3. The CDR3 extends over 15 amino acids. Germline V gene sequence: CDR1 SGDLS, CDR2 YYNGEE. This CDR3 reads CASSVEGGGSYEQYF. DNA of the CDR3: TGTGCCAGCAGCGTAGAAGGCGGGGGCTCCTACGAGCAGTACTTC.

This clonotype occurred a few times. This chain connects TRBV10-3 to TRBJ2-7; possibly TRBD1 or TRBD2 for D (6 bases each). V shed 6 bases and J shed 1 base, with 13 bases lying between them. Germline loops: CDR1 ENHRY, CDR2 SYGVKD. This CDR3 region has 14 residues. CDR3 nucleotides: TGTGCCATCAGCGCGGGACATCCATCCTACGAGCAGTACTTC. This codes for CAISAGHPSYEQYF.

The rearrangement links TRBV29-1 to TRBJ2-4; possible D gene TRBD1, 5 bases. V gave up 4 bases and J gave up 0 bases, with 10 bases separating them. This CDR3 comprises 14 residues. In germline, CDR1 is SQVTM, CDR2 ANQGSEA. The CDR3 DNA sequence: TGCAGCGTTGGGGGCAGGGCAGCCAAAAACATTCAGTACTTC. It codes for CSVGGRAAKNIQYF.

In its sample, this clonotype was seen a few times. The chain is built from TRBV5-4 and TRBJ1-1, with D hard to call. The V end lost 4 bases, the J end lost 1 base, and 11 bases lay between the germline ends. Germline CDR1 reads SGHNT; CDR2 reads YYREEE (reference sequence). CDR3 length equals 14 residues. The CDR3 DNA sequence: TGTGCCAGCAGCCTGCGATCCCCGAACACTGAAGCTTTCTTT. Translation gives CASSLRSPNTEAFF.

This clonotype came up a few times. The rearrangement joins TRBV20-1 to TRBJ2-7; 7 bases map to TRBD1. Germline lookup yields CDR1 DFQATT and CDR2 SNEGSKA (reference sequence). This CDR3 spans 15 amino acids. V lost 6 bases, J lost 2 bases, and 13 bases stayed unmatched. Here the CDR3 reads CSAVPGTEIAYEQYF. As DNA, the CDR3 is TGCAGTGCCGTACCCGGGACAGAAATAGCCTACGAGCAGTACTTC.

Many counts were recorded for this clonotype. The CDR3 DNA follows: TGTGCCACCAGTGACAGACAAGAGACCCAGTACTTC. Its translation is CATSDRQETQYF. The chain uses TRBV24-1 and TRBJ2-5, with no clear D. The CDR3 has 12 residues. CDR1 is KGHDR and CDR2 is SFDVKD in the germline V gene. The ends were cut back, 4 bases at V and 2 bases at J, with 4 bases in the middle.

This clonotype came up many times. The chain employs TRBV7-2 and TRBJ2-3; 12 bases align to TRBD2. The ends lost 5 bases at V and 5 bases at J; junction bases unmatched: 11. CDR3 size: 17 residues. Germline V gene data show CDR1 as SGHTA and CDR2 as FQGNSA. The CDR3 sequence: CASSHRRLAGGQDTQYF. CDR3 sequence (DNA): TGTGCCAGCAGCCATAGGAGGCTAGCGGGGGGGCAAGATACGCAGTATTTT.

This clonotype was observed many times. This chain connects TRBV10-3 to TRBJ2-5, with 7 bases matching TRBD1. CDR3 length: 12 amino acids. Germline V lookup: CDR1 ENHRY, CDR2 SYGVKD. Trimming took 10 bases from V and 1 from J; bases not matched to a gene: 3. In nucleotides, the CDR3 is TGTGCCACCTGGGACAGCCAAGAGACCCAGTACTTC. The encoded protein is CATWDSQETQYF.

There are many counts of this clonotype. The J gene is TRBJ2-1, the V gene TRBV7-2, with 8 bases identical to TRBD2. The CDR3 consists of 15 residues. The germline CDR1 and CDR2 sequences are SGHTA and FQGNSA. V lost 4 bases, J lost 13 bases, and 15 bases stayed unmatched. The CDR3 loop is CASSSAPGLVRPQFF. The CDR3, as DNA: TGTGCCAGCAGCTCAGCCCCGGGACTAGTAAGGCCCCAGTTCTTC.

This clonotype was observed many times. The chain joins TRBV10-2 to TRBJ1-3; 7 bases match TRBD1. V lost 5 bases to trimming and J lost 4 bases; unmatched junction nucleotides: 8. CDR1 and CDR2 from the germline V gene are WSHSY and SAAADI. This CDR3 is built from 15 residues. CDR3 in DNA: TGCGCCAGCAGTCGGACAGGACAATTCGGAAACACCATATATTTT. This gives the protein CASSRTGQFGNTIYF.

At least ten counts were recorded for this clonotype. V and J are TRBV29-1 and TRBJ1-1; the D is unclear. Germline lookup yields CDR1 SQVTM and CDR2 ANQGSEA. V lost 4 bases, J lost 0 bases, and 18 bases lay in between. This CDR3 contains 16 residues. CDR3 sequence: CSVGIPGGGMNTEAFF. The CDR3 coding sequence is TGCAGCGTTGGAATCCCCGGCGGCGGCATGAACACTGAAGCTTTCTTT. Using reference TRBV29-1 and TRBJ1-1 for the parts outside the CDR3, the full variable domain is SAVISQKPSRDICQRGTSLTIQCQVDSQVTMMFWYRQQPGQSLTLIATANQGSEATYESGFVIDKFPISRPNLTFSTLTVSNMSPEDSSIYLCSVGIPGGGMNTEAFFGQGTRLTVV.

A word on this clonotype: A much bigger clone sits one base away, suggesting this may be a read error. The rearrangement joins TRBV2 to TRBJ2-3; 11 bases are shared with TRBD2. CDR3 size: 14 residues. Germline trimming cut 10 bases from V and 4 bases from J; bases unmatched to any gene: 7. CDR1 and CDR2 from the germline V gene are SNHLY and FYNNEI. The CDR3 bases are TGTGCCACCGCTGGGACTAGCGGCGCAGATACGCAGTATTTT. Residues: CATAGTSGADTQYF.

This clonotype was seen many times. J is TRBJ2-7 and V is TRBV14, with 7 bases identical to TRBD1. Germline assignment: CDR1 SGHDN and CDR2 FVKESK. V trimming: 4 bases; J trimming: 4 bases; junction bases outside the gene matches: 13. The CDR3 runs 16 residues. CDR3 DNA sequence: TGTGCCAGCAGCCCAAACAGGGGAGCAATCGGATACGAGCAGTACTTC. Translation gives CASSPNRGAIGYEQYF.

The chain links TRBV5-1 to TRBJ2-5; 8 nucleotides align to TRBD2. V lost 3 bases to trimming and J lost 5 bases; unmatched junction nucleotides: 6. This CDR3 spans 14 amino acids. The germline V gene has CDR1 SGHRS and CDR2 YFSETQ. The CDR3 loop is CASSSTAGGETQYF. CDR3 DNA: TGCGCCAGCAGCTCAACTGCGGGGGGTGAGACCCAGTACTTC.

Many counts were recorded for this clonotype. In DNA form, the CDR3 reads TGTGCCAGCAGTTACTCAGGGACAGTTATATACGAGCAGTACTTC. Translated: CASSYSGTVIYEQYF. This chain joins TRBV6-6 and TRBJ2-7; 7 positions agree with TRBD1. Losses at the gene ends were 0 bases for V and 4 bases for J; bases not matched to a gene: 6. The length of the CDR3 is 15 residues. Germline CDR1 and CDR2: MNHNY and SVGAGI (reference sequence).

At least ten counts were recorded for this clonotype. The CDR3 loop is CAWSASVGNQPQHF. The CDR3 DNA follows: TGTGCCTGGAGTGCGTCAGTTGGCAATCAGCCCCAGCATTTT. V is TRBV30 and J is TRBJ1-5; D gene ambiguous. Trimming left V 1 base short and J 2 bases short, with 9 bases between. In germline, CDR1 is GTSNPN, CDR2 SVGIG (reference sequence). The CDR3 is made up of 14 amino acids. Variable domain in full (rest from reference TRBV30 and TRBJ1-5): SQTIHQWPATLVQPVGSPLSLECTVEGTSNPNLYWYRQAAGRGLQLLFYSVGIGQISSEVPQNLSASRPQDRQFILSSKKLLLSDSGFYLCAWSASVGNQPQHFGDGTRLSIL.

This clonotype was detected ten times or more. In nucleotides, the CDR3 is TGCAGCGTGGACAGGGGCCACAATGAGCAGTTCTTC. Translating gives CSVDRGHNEQFF. This chain connects TRBV29-1 to TRBJ2-1; 9 nucleotides match TRBD1. The CDR3 contains 12 residues. Looked up from germline, CDR1 is SQVTM and CDR2 is ANQGSEA. Germline trimming cut 6 bases from V and 5 bases from J; bases unmatched to any gene: 2.

This clonotype was observed many times. The chain has TRBV12-3 or TRBV12-4 and TRBJ2-2; maybe TRBD2 (6 bases). CDR3 length: 14 amino acids. V lost 7 bases and J 1 base, leaving 10 bases between the germline ends. The CDR3 nucleotides are TGTGCCAGCAACGAGGGAGGGAACACCGGGGAGCTGTTTTTT. Its protein product is CASNEGGNTGELFF.

This clonotype occurred many times. The chain has TRBV28 and TRBJ1-2, with D maybe TRBD1 (6 bases). Germline V gene lookup returns CDR1 MDHEN and CDR2 SYDVKM. There are 13 residues in the CDR3. V was shortened by 7 bases and J by 4 bases, with 13 bases between the two germline ends. In nucleotides, the CDR3 is TGTGCCAGCAACTCCGGGACACCCTATGGCTACACCTTC. Protein: CASNSGTPYGYTF.

This clonotype was seen ten or more times. The chain links TRBV7-2 to TRBJ2-1; TRBD2 agrees at 10 bases. V shed 6 bases and J 6 bases; nucleotides not matched to a gene: 8. There are 15 residues in the CDR3. The germline gives CDR1 SGHTA, CDR2 FQGNSA. The CDR3 region is CASSSSGGVVNEQFF. CDR3 coding DNA: TGTGCCAGCAGTTCAAGCGGGGGGGTGGTCAATGAGCAGTTCTTC.

This clonotype has more than one count but fewer than ten. V is TRBV24-1 and J is TRBJ2-7; D perhaps matches TRBD2 (5 bases). Trimming left V 3 bases short and J 5 bases short, with 19 bases between. The germline V gene encodes CDR1 KGHDR and CDR2 SFDVKD. The CDR3 sequence is 16 residues long. CDR3 sequence reads: CATSDPGSNGIDEQYF. The CDR3 DNA follows: TGTGCCACCAGTGATCCTGGGAGTAATGGTATCGACGAGCAGTACTTC.

The chain couples TRBV5-1 to TRBJ2-3; D not resolved. Per the germline V gene, CDR1 is SGHRS and CDR2 is YFSETQ. Trimming stripped 0 bases from V and 5 bases from J, with 10 bases between. The CDR3 sequence is 14 residues long. In nucleotides, the CDR3 is TGCGCCAGCAGCTTGGCGAATGAGGAAGATACGCAGTATTTT. It translates to CASSLANEEDTQYF.

Ten or more counts support this clonotype. The chain's CDR3 is CASSLQGSNEQFF. CDR3 DNA: TGTGCCAGCAGCCTACAGGGTAGCAATGAGCAGTTCTTC. The chain recombines TRBV6-6 with TRBJ2-1; D is perhaps TRBD1 (6 bases). The germline gives CDR1 MNHNY, CDR2 SVGAGI (reference sequence). The CDR3 has 13 residues. Between the trimmed V and J ends, which lost 6 bases and 6 bases, there was a span of 12 bases.

This clonotype was seen ten or more times. The J gene is TRBJ1-5, the V gene TRBV19; D call uncertain. The germline V gene has CDR1 LNHDA and CDR2 SQIVND (reference sequence). The CDR3 is 15 amino acids. Trimming stripped 0 bases from V and 3 bases from J, with 9 bases between. CDR3 DNA sequence: TGTGCCAGTAGTATAGAAGCAGACTCCAATCAGCCCCAGCATTTT. Translated, it gives CASSIEADSNQPQHF. Variable domain in full (rest from reference TRBV19 and TRBJ1-5): DGGITQSPKYLFRKEGQNVTLSCEQNLNHDAMYWYRQDPGQGLRLIYYSQIVNDFQKGDIAEGYSVSREKKESFPLTVTSAQKNPTAFYLCASSIEADSNQPQHFGDGTRLSIL.

The genes are TRBV10-3 and TRBJ2-7; D remains ambiguous. The CDR3 extends over 15 amino acids. The V end was cut by 3 bases, the J end by 0 bases, with 12 bases between. Per germline, CDR1 ENHRY and CDR2 SYGVKD. The CDR3 coding sequence is TGTGCCATCAGTGATACTGGCGGCAGCTCCTACGAGCAGTACTTC. Its translation is CAISDTGGSSYEQYF.

This clonotype has ten or more counts. The chain's CDR3 is CASSERGRTEAFF. CDR3 bases: TGTGCCAGCAGTGAGAGGGGACGCACTGAAGCTTTCTTT. This sequence joins TRBV28 and TRBJ1-1; the D gene is possibly TRBD1 (5 bases). The CDR3 is 13 residues long. Trimming left V 5 bases short and J 4 bases short, with 11 bases between. The V gene's germline CDR1 is MDHEN and CDR2 SYDVKM.

In its sample, this clonotype was seen many times. The V gene is TRBV19, the J gene TRBJ1-2; TRBD1 is a possible D gene (5 bases). The CDR3 consists of 13 residues. Germline V CDR1 and CDR2: LNHDA, SQIVND (reference sequence). With 10 bases removed from V and 7 bases from J, the gap between germline ends came to 19 bases. Written as DNA, the CDR3 is TGTGCCACCTGGGGCGCCGGGATCGCTGGCTACACCTTC. It encodes CATWGAGIAGYTF.

This clonotype was seen at least ten times. The chain couples TRBV5-1 to TRBJ2-7, with 7 bases aligning to TRBD1. The V gene end was trimmed by 2 bases and the J gene end by 6 bases; junction bases not matched to a gene: 2. Germline lookup yields CDR1 SGHRS and CDR2 YFSETQ. This CDR3 contains 12 residues. DNA of the CDR3: TGCGCCAGCAGCTTCCCAGGGGGCGAGCAGTACTTC. Amino acid sequence: CASSFPGGEQYF.